This TCR beta chain emerged from a study of neoadjuvant anti-PD-1 for oral cavity cancer. Overall study: Most patients had three to four biweekly doses of 3 mg/kg nivolumab before resection.

The germline V gene encodes CDR1 ENHRY and CDR2 SYGVKD. The CDR3 is 16 residues long. The J segment lost 8 bases and the V segment lost 3 bases, leaving 12 bases of the junction unmatched. The assay was immunoSEQ multiplex PCR, and TCRdb's table has in-frame clones only and misses some. The sample consists of about 9,600 clones, about 60% of them appearing once. Time point of the sample: after neoadjuvant nivolumab, at surgical resection. Patients had HPV-negative, locally advanced oral cavity squamous cell carcinoma. The receptor's source is a person aged 35-79 years with oral cavity squamous cell carcinoma. Sequences were derived from PBMCs, sampled after nivolumab (anti-PD-1) treatment. The genes are TRBV10-3 and TRBJ2-1; TRBD2 matches at 8 bases. As DNA, the CDR3 is TGTGCCATCAGTGATTCGACTAGCGATTTGGTTGATGAGCAGTTCTTC. Its protein is CAISDSTSDLVDEQFF.